Below are 18 T cell receptor beta chains sequenced from a single sample in a study of CD8 T cells in Susac syndrome. Random hexamers primed reverse transcription of about 0.45 to 1 ug RNA. From the immunoSEQ multiplex PCR reads, TCRdb called clonotypes with MiXCR, one entry per CDR3 protein. The sample shows just over 150,000 distinct CDR3 sequences, around 95% of them seen only once. The specimen was CD8+ T cells from PBMCs. These receptors all come from a human donor with multiple sclerosis.

The rearrangement links TRBV9 to TRBJ1-1, with 8 bases that match TRBD1. The CDR3 sequence is 15 residues long. Germline V gene sequence: CDR1 SGDLS, CDR2 YYNGEE. V lost 0 bases, J lost 4 bases, and 5 bases stayed unmatched. The CDR3 region has the DNA TGTGCCAGCAGCGTAGCGACAGGGGAGTTCACTGAAGCTTTCTTT. It encodes CASSVATGEFTEAFF.

The chain joins TRBV30 to TRBJ1-1; unclear D gene. V lost 6 bases and J 10 bases, leaving 12 bases between the germline ends. Germline CDR1 reads GTSNPN; CDR2 reads SVGIG (reference sequence). The CDR3 has 10 residues. This CDR3 reads CACQELAAFF. CDR3 DNA: TGTGCCTGCCAGGAACTTGCAGCTTTCTTT.

The V and J genes are TRBV12-3 or TRBV12-4 and TRBJ1-1; TRBD1 aligns across 12 bases. J was trimmed by 1 base and V by 6 bases; bases with no gene match: 6. This CDR3 has 16 residues. The CDR3 nucleotides are TGTGCCAGCAGGCCCCGGGACAGGGGGCCGAACACTGAAGCTTTCTTT. It is translated as CASRPRDRGPNTEAFF.

The chain employs TRBV5-1 and TRBJ2-7; D might be TRBD1 (5 bases). The germline V gene has CDR1 SGHRS and CDR2 YFSETQ. Trimming left V 4 bases short and J 3 bases short, with 26 bases between. CDR3 size: 18 residues. The CDR3 reads CASSHDSSFRSDSYEQYF. In DNA, the CDR3 is TGCGCCAGCAGCCACGATTCGTCCTTTAGGTCCGACAGCTACGAGCAGTACTTC.

The chain combines TRBV27 with TRBJ2-7; D may be TRBD1 or TRBD2 (5 bases each). The CDR3 covers 17 residues. Trimming stripped 3 bases from V and 6 bases from J, with 24 bases between. The germline gives CDR1 MNHEY, CDR2 SMNVEV (reference sequence). This CDR3 is CASSFLLGTRLPSEQYF. The CDR3 nucleotides read TGTGCCAGCAGTTTCCTCCTAGGGACCCGGCTCCCTTCCGAGCAGTACTTC.

This chain links TRBV27 with TRBJ2-3; D gene unclear. This CDR3 contains 14 residues. V dropped 5 bases and J dropped 1 base, with 10 bases sitting between them. CDR1 and CDR2 (germline): MNHEY, SMNVEV (reference sequence). CDR3 sequence reads: CASSLGRGTDTQYF. CDR3 sequence (DNA): TGTGCCAGCAGTCTTGGAAGGGGCACAGATACGCAGTATTTT.

CDR3 nucleotide sequence: TGTGCCAGCAGTGAAGAGGACGGATCGTTATACGAGCAGTACTTC. Protein sequence: CASSEEDGSLYEQYF. The chain combines TRBV2 with TRBJ2-7, with unresolved D. The V end was cut by 1 base, the J end by 4 bases, with 14 bases between. The CDR3 spans 15 residues. The V gene's germline CDR1 is SNHLY and CDR2 FYNNEI.

This clonotype showed up just once. The gene calls are TRBV2 and TRBJ2-7; no clear D. Trimming took 7 bases from V and 5 from J, leaving 9 bases between them. The CDR3 has 11 amino acids. The germline V gene has CDR1 SNHLY and CDR2 FYNNEI. CDR3 coding DNA: TGTGCCAGCACCCGAGAGAACGAGCAGTACGTC. This encodes CASTRENEQYV.

The rearrangement joins TRBV7-9 to TRBJ1-2, with 9 bases that match TRBD1. CDR3 size: 12 residues. Germline CDR1 and CDR2: SEHNR and FQNEAQ (reference sequence). V was pared by 9 bases and J by 8 bases, with 7 bases of the junction left unmatched. CDR3 DNA sequence: TGTGCCAGGGGGGACAGGGACGGCGGCTACACCTTC. Amino acid sequence: CARGDRDGGYTF.

The chain uses TRBV5-4 and TRBJ1-6; TRBD1 might be the D (5 bases). The CDR3 consists of 13 residues. The V gene lost 3 bases and the J gene lost 14 bases, with 15 bases spanning the gap. Germline V gives CDR1 SGHNT, CDR2 YYREEE (reference sequence). For the CDR3, the DNA is TGTGCCAGCAGCTGGGGGGACCGACTGGCCCTCCACTTT. Its protein is CASSWGDRLALHF.

The rearrangement links TRBV15 to TRBJ1-6, with D hard to call. Deletions cut 2 bases from V and 8 bases from J, with 13 bases between. CDR1 and CDR2 from the germline V gene are LNHNV and YYDKDF (reference sequence). CDR3 length equals 15 residues. The CDR3: CATSRKTGRDSPLHF. CDR3 DNA: TGTGCCACCAGCAGAAAAACGGGTAGGGATTCACCCCTCCACTTT.

In this sample, this clonotype turned up once. The rearrangement joins TRBV7-8 to TRBJ2-7, with TRBD2 as a possible D gene (7 bases). This CDR3 is built from 15 residues. V lost 3 bases and J lost 3, with 15 bases in between. CDR1 is SGHVS, CDR2 FQNEAQ, per germline. CDR3 coding DNA: TGTGCCAGCAGCTTGGTCGGGGGGCCAAACTACGAGCAGTACTTC. This encodes CASSLVGGPNYEQYF.

The chain couples TRBV7-9 to TRBJ2-1; D unclear. This CDR3 is built from 10 residues. Germline V gives CDR1 SEHNR, CDR2 FQNEAQ (reference sequence). Trimming took 5 bases from V and 10 from J, leaving 6 bases between them. The CDR3 loop is CASSEEEQFF. DNA of the CDR3: TGTGCCAGCAGCGAGGAAGAGCAGTTCTTC.

The chain uses TRBV12-3 or TRBV12-4 and TRBJ2-7, with D tentatively TRBD1 (6 bases). This CDR3 comprises 13 residues. Between the trimmed V and J ends, which lost 5 bases and 3 bases, there was a span of 11 bases. CDR3 loop: CASSPDSNYEQYF. CDR3 bases: TGTGCCAGCAGTCCGGACAGCAACTACGAGCAGTACTTC.

The rearrangement uses TRBV9 and TRBJ2-7; 9 nucleotides align to TRBD2. Germline CDR1 reads SGDLS; CDR2 reads YYNGEE. The CDR3 has 14 residues. With 0 bases clipped from V and 6 bases from J, the junction kept 4 bases outside the gene matches. The CDR3 reads CASSVEGTSREQYF. In DNA, the CDR3 is TGTGCCAGCAGCGTAGAAGGGACTAGCCGCGAGCAGTACTTC.

The rearrangement joins TRBV5-1 to TRBJ1-2; 7 positions match TRBD1. This CDR3 contains 14 residues. CDR1 is SGHRS, CDR2 YFSETQ, per germline. The V gene end was trimmed by 0 bases and the J gene end by 4 bases; junction bases not matched to a gene: 3. CDR3 nucleotides: TGCGCCAGCAGCTTGGACAGGGGCAGCTATGGCTACACCTTC. It yields the protein CASSLDRGSYGYTF.

The chain employs TRBV9 and TRBJ2-2, with D unresolved. This CDR3 region has 15 residues. Germline CDR1 reads SGDLS; CDR2 reads YYNGEE. V shed 0 bases and J shed 7 bases, with 13 bases lying between them. The CDR3 DNA sequence: TGTGCCAGCAGCGTAGAAGTAGGTCCCCACGGGGAGCTGTTTTTT. Its translation is CASSVEVGPHGELFF.

The chain has TRBV29-1 and TRBJ1-1, with a possible D match to TRBD1 (6 bases). This CDR3 is built from 12 residues. Trimming removed 4 bases at V and 5 bases at J, with 11 bases between. Germline-derived CDR1 and CDR2 are SQVTM and ANQGSEA. The CDR3 bases are TGCAGCGTTGCAGGGGACGTGACTGAAGCTTTCTTT. This gives the protein CSVAGDVTEAFF.